This T cell receptor (beta chain) stems from a study of blood T cell repertoires in COVID-19. Study context: Acute-phase and convalescent COVID-19 samples originated in the United States, Italy and Spain. T cells, B-cell-depleted T cells, or PBMCs provided the cDNA or gDNA that served as material.

Seattle patient enrollment occurred during active infection, with longitudinal follow-up thereafter. V was pared by 6 bases and J by 5 bases, with 5 bases of the junction left unmatched. The germline V gene encodes CDR1 MNHEY and CDR2 SVGAGI. CDR3 length: 13 amino acids. Only in-frame clones appear in the TCRdb table, and some are missing; sequencing was by immunoSEQ multiplex PCR. This table holds a few hundred thousand clones, about 90% found once. The sequence was obtained from an older woman with COVID-19, enrolled during active disease. Sequencing input: peripheral blood. The chain is built from TRBV6-5 and TRBJ1-1; TRBD1 matches 8 bases. CDR3 residues: CASSLRGLTEAFF. CDR3 DNA: TGTGCCAGCAGCCTCAGGGGGCTTACTGAAGCTTTCTTT.